These 7 T cell receptor beta chains originate from one sample sequenced in a study of T cell responses to AZD1222 COVID-19 vaccine. Measured with immunoSEQ multiplex PCR; TCRdb has only the in-frame clones, and not every one. The sample consists of 150,000 to 200,000 clones, 90% to 95% of them appearing once. The sample was peripheral blood, taken 28 days after the second AZD1222 dose. These receptors were collected from an adult who received the AZD1222 COVID-19 vaccine.

The V call is TRBV3-1 (or the pseudogene TRBV3-2), the J call TRBJ1-2; D remains ambiguous. V dropped 0 bases and J dropped 8 bases, with 16 bases sitting between them. Looked up from germline, CDR1 is LGHDT and CDR2 is YNNKEL (reference sequence). This CDR3 is 15 amino acids long. The CDR3 DNA is TGTGCCAGCAGCCAAGATGACACCGGTCGGAGGGGCTACACCTTC. It translates to CASSQDDTGRRGYTF.

The chain carries TRBV9 and TRBJ2-1, with 15 bases aligning to TRBD2. CDR1 is SGDLS, CDR2 YYNGEE, per germline. The junction had 8 bases not matched to a gene; V was cut back by 3 bases and J by 10 bases. This CDR3 spans 16 amino acids. The CDR3: CASSARTSGRAGEQFF. Here the CDR3 DNA reads TGTGCCAGCAGCGCCCGGACTAGCGGGAGGGCCGGGGAGCAGTTCTTC.

The chain recombines TRBV30 with TRBJ2-1; 10 nucleotides match TRBD2. V dropped 3 bases and J dropped 4; count of bases not matched to a gene: 6. Germline values: CDR1 GTSNPN, CDR2 SVGIG (reference sequence). CDR3 length equals 15 residues. This chain's CDR3 is CAWSTGTSDYNEQFF. CDR3 nucleotide sequence: TGTGCCTGGAGCACCGGGACTAGCGATTACAATGAGCAGTTCTTC.

This chain links TRBV5-1 with TRBJ2-2; TRBD2 is a possible D gene (5 bases). The CDR3 totals 15 residues. CDR1 and CDR2 (germline): SGHRS, YFSETQ. V was pared by 0 bases and J by 6 bases, with 12 bases between. In DNA form, the CDR3 reads TGCGCCAGCAGCTTGGCGGCGGGTCAAGCCGGGGAGCTGTTTTTT. Protein: CASSLAAGQAGELFF.

This chain uses TRBV5-1 with TRBJ1-1, with D perhaps matching TRBD1 (5 bases). Trimming shortened V by 1 base and J by 6 bases, and 19 bases separated the two germline ends. Per germline, CDR1 SGHRS and CDR2 YFSETQ. The length of the CDR3 is 16 residues. The CDR3: CASSLNAGPDGAEAFF. The DNA of the CDR3 is TGCGCCAGCAGCTTGAACGCAGGGCCCGACGGGGCTGAAGCTTTCTTT.

In this sample, this clone turned up once. The rearrangement joins TRBV9 to TRBJ2-7, with a tentative D call TRBD2 (5 bases). The CDR3 length is 14 residues. The germline gives CDR1 SGDLS, CDR2 YYNGEE. With 0 bases removed from V and 0 bases from J, the gap between germline ends came to 7 bases. CDR3 loop: CASSVGDYSYEQYF. The CDR3, as DNA: TGTGCCAGCAGCGTAGGAGACTACTCCTACGAGCAGTACTTC.

J is TRBJ1-1 and V is TRBV12-3 or TRBV12-4; D might be TRBD1 (5 bases). Deletions cut 3 bases from V and 10 bases from J, with 9 bases between. The CDR3 is 11 residues long. As DNA, the CDR3 is TGTGCCAGCAGTTTCGGGGGGGGAGCTTTCTTT. Translated, it gives CASSFGGGAFF.